Presented here are 11 T cell receptor beta chains from one specimen sequenced in a study of radiation and T cells in renal cell carcinoma (dated by TCRdb to between 2020 and 2021). The label giving this sample's time point can be read as: blood 2 weeks post-SBRT. The treatment or condition label here, explained by the study, means: 15 Gy SBRT to primary tumor, nephrectomy 4 weeks later. Library preparation employed the immunoSEQ multiplex PCR assay. Held by TCRdb, this immuneACCESS table contains in-frame sequences only and omits some clones. Under half of the omission traces to an unresolved V gene where checked; the cause of the rest is unknown. The sample table lists roughly 130,000 clones, 70% to 90% of them with a count of one. Of the sample, 5.5% to 6.5% is held by the ten largest clones. Material: blood, obtained from a patient whose treatment included radiotherapy and nephrectomy. These receptors were taken from a woman aged 65 to 85 with renal cell carcinoma.

The rearrangement joins TRBV7-2 to TRBJ1-5, with a possible D match to TRBD1 (5 bases). The CDR3 is 15 residues long. From germline, CDR1 is SGHTA and CDR2 FQGNSA. Trimming stripped 4 bases from V and 0 bases from J, with 10 bases between. DNA for the CDR3: TGTGCCAGCAGCTCGGGGGGAGGTAGCAATCAGCCCCAGCATTTT. Translating it yields CASSSGGGSNQPQHF.

The chain couples TRBV28 to TRBJ2-7; TRBD1 aligns across 8 bases. This CDR3 has 16 residues. The junction had 15 bases not matched to a gene; V was cut back by 5 bases and J by 6 bases. Germline loops: CDR1 MDHEN, CDR2 SYDVKM. CDR3 sequence: CASSPPRILTGVEQYF. CDR3 coding DNA: TGTGCCAGCAGTCCTCCGCGAATATTGACAGGGGTCGAGCAGTACTTC.

V is TRBV28 and J is TRBJ2-7; 13 nucleotides agree with TRBD2. In germline, CDR1 is MDHEN, CDR2 SYDVKM. This CDR3 region has 16 residues. Trimming took 4 bases from V and 3 from J; bases not matched to a gene: 6. CDR3 in DNA: TGTGCCAGCAGTTCCCCGGGACTAGCGGGGAACTACGAGCAGTACTTC. Translated: CASSSPGLAGNYEQYF. The full variable domain, rest sourced from reference TRBV28 and TRBJ2-7, is DVKVTQSSRYLVKRTGEKVFLECVQDMDHENMFWYRQDPGLGLRLIYFSYDVKMKEKGDIPEGYSVSREKKERFSLILESASTNQTSMYLCASSSPGLAGNYEQYFGPGTRLTVT.

This clone was seen a handful of times. This rearrangement joins TRBV5-1 to TRBJ1-2; a possible D gene is TRBD1 (5 bases). CDR1 SGHRS and CDR2 YFSETQ come from the germline V gene. The ends were cut back, 5 bases at V and 6 bases at J, with 8 bases in the middle. The CDR3 runs 11 residues. The CDR3 DNA sequence: TGCGCCAGCAGGCTCAGGGATGGCTACACCTTC. Translating it yields CASRLRDGYTF.

The chain has TRBV9 and TRBJ1-1; a possible D gene is TRBD1 (5 bases). The CDR3 length is 12 residues. The V gene lost 5 bases and the J gene lost 5 bases, with 10 bases spanning the gap. Germline values: CDR1 SGDLS, CDR2 YYNGEE. CDR3 coding DNA: TGTGCCAGCAGACCGGGGGTTACTGAAGCTTTCTTT. Translating gives CASRPGVTEAFF.

The chain has TRBV5-1 and TRBJ1-1; no reliable D call. V was clipped by 5 bases and J by 7 bases, with 15 bases between them. Germline CDR1 is SGHRS and CDR2 is YFSETQ. This CDR3 is 13 amino acids long. The CDR3 loop is CASRRDDTNEAFF. For the CDR3, the DNA is TGCGCCAGCAGACGGGATGACACCAATGAAGCTTTCTTT.

This clone appeared a single time. The CDR3 loop is CAWSPSRQGEFSGANVLTF. CDR3 DNA: TGTGCCTGGAGCCCTTCCAGGCAGGGGGAATTCTCTGGGGCCAACGTCCTGACTTTC. The V call is TRBV30, the J call TRBJ2-6; 7 bases line up with TRBD1. The CDR3 is made up of 19 amino acids. Germline V CDR1 and CDR2: GTSNPN, SVGIG (reference sequence). V dropped 3 bases and J dropped 0; count of bases not matched to a gene: 14.

This chain uses TRBV5-1 with TRBJ2-3; D possibly matches TRBD1 or TRBD2 (5 bases each). CDR3 length equals 17 residues. V lost 4 bases, J lost 0 bases, and 18 bases lay in between. The V gene's germline CDR1 is SGHRS and CDR2 YFSETQ. CDR3 in DNA: TGCGCCAGCAGCCCGCGACCCGGGGCACGGAGCACAGATACGCAGTATTTT. Translating it yields CASSPRPGARSTDTQYF. The full variable domain, rest sourced from reference TRBV5-1 and TRBJ2-3, is KAGVTQTPRYLIKTRGQQVTLSCSPISGHRSVSWYQQTPGQGLQFLFEYFSETQRNKGNFPGRFSGRQFSNSRSEMNVSTLELGDSALYLCASSPRPGARSTDTQYFGPGTRLTVL.

The chain carries TRBV27 and TRBJ1-1, with TRBD1 identical over 7 bases. This CDR3 region has 15 residues. In germline, CDR1 is MNHEY, CDR2 SMNVEV (reference sequence). The J segment lost 0 bases and the V segment lost 5 bases, leaving 6 bases of the junction unmatched. The CDR3 loop is CASSRTGPLNTEAFF. CDR3 in DNA: TGTGCCAGCAGTAGGACAGGTCCACTGAACACTGAAGCTTTCTTT.

The V gene is TRBV4-2, the J gene TRBJ2-3; TRBD2 agrees at 13 bases. The CDR3 runs 18 residues. Germline CDR1 and CDR2: LGHNA and YNFKEQ. V dropped 5 bases and J dropped 0; count of bases not matched to a gene: 8. The CDR3 DNA follows: TGTGCCAGCAGCTCAAGACTAGCGGGGGGTTATAGCACAGATACGCAGTATTTT. This translates into CASSSRLAGGYSTDTQYF.

The genes are TRBV19 and TRBJ1-5; 8 bases match TRBD1. The CDR3 extends over 15 amino acids. Germline V gene sequence: CDR1 LNHDA, CDR2 SQIVND (reference sequence). J lost 4 bases, V lost 7 bases, and 9 bases had no gene match. DNA of the CDR3: TGTGCCAGTATTAACGGACAGGGTTGGAATCAGCCCCAGCATTTT. This sequence encodes CASINGQGWNQPQHF.